These 30 T cell receptor beta chains were sequenced from one sample in a study of blood T cell repertoires in COVID-19. Data came from immunoSEQ multiplex PCR; TCRdb stores just in-frame clones and leaves some out. The sample shows some 120,000 clones, 90% of them seen only once. Sequenced: peripheral blood. All receptors derive from a human donor with active COVID-19. The donor label of this sample is uncertain.

CDR3 in amino acids: CASSPRTGSYEQYF. CDR3 DNA: TGTGCCAGCAGCCCACGGACAGGCTCCTACGAGCAGTACTTC. V is TRBV9 and J is TRBJ2-7, with 7 bases aligning to TRBD1. The length of the CDR3 is 14 residues. Trimming took 4 bases from V and 0 from J; bases not matched to a gene: 4. Germline V gene sequence: CDR1 SGDLS, CDR2 YYNGEE.

This chain joins TRBV29-1 and TRBJ2-7; D may be TRBD2 (6 bases). V was clipped by 6 bases and J by 1 base, with 13 bases between them. The germline V gene encodes CDR1 SQVTM and CDR2 ANQGSEA. CDR3 size: 13 residues. DNA for the CDR3: TGCAGCGTCAGAGACGGGAGATCCTACGAGCAGTACTTC. It encodes CSVRDGRSYEQYF.

The V call is TRBV13, the J call TRBJ2-7; D is perhaps TRBD1 (6 bases). Germline lookup yields CDR1 PRHDT and CDR2 FYEKMQ (reference sequence). V lost 2 bases, J lost 3 bases, and 14 bases lay in between. CDR3 size: 15 residues. The CDR3 loop is CASSLNDRRFYEQYF. The CDR3 region has the DNA TGTGCCAGCAGCTTAAACGACAGGCGCTTCTACGAGCAGTACTTC. Using reference TRBV13 and TRBJ2-7 for the parts outside the CDR3, the full variable domain is AAGVIQSPRHLIKEKRETATLKCYPIPRHDTVYWYQQGPGQDPQFLISFYEKMQSDKGSIPDRFSAQQFSDYHSELNMSSLELGDSALYFCASSLNDRRFYEQYFGPGTRLTVT.

Concerning this clone itself: The junction departs from germline at one end; a sequencing error may be responsible. The chain combines TRBV29-1 with TRBJ2-3; possible D gene TRBD2, 7 bases. Germline V gene sequence: CDR1 SQVTM, CDR2 ANQGSEA. This CDR3 has 14 residues. The CDR3 here is CSVVLSGGTDTQYF. The CDR3 nucleotides read TGCAGCGTTGTACTCTCGGGGGGCACGGATACGCAGTATTTT.

The chain uses TRBV15 and TRBJ1-6; 7 nucleotides line up with TRBD1. This CDR3 spans 15 amino acids. The germline CDR1 and CDR2 sequences are LNHNV and YYDKDF (reference sequence). V gave up 1 base and J gave up 8 bases; unmatched junction bases: 5. CDR3 bases: TGTGCCACCAGCAGAGGAGGGACAGAAGATTCACCCCTCCACTTT. Protein product: CATSRGGTEDSPLHF.

The rearrangement uses TRBV3-1 (or the pseudogene TRBV3-2) and TRBJ2-7; D not certain. The CDR3 extends over 12 amino acids. From germline, CDR1 is LGHDT and CDR2 YNNKEL (reference sequence). Trimming pared 1 base from V and 6 bases from J, leaving 7 bases between. CDR3 nucleotide sequence: TGTGCCAGCAGCCAAGCGCCTATCGAGCAGTACTTC. The encoded protein is CASSQAPIEQYF.

This chain uses TRBV9 with TRBJ1-1; unclear D gene. This CDR3 has 13 amino acids. CDR1 and CDR2 from the germline V gene are SGDLS and YYNGEE. Trimming took 4 bases from V and 1 from J, leaving 8 bases between them. The CDR3 reads CASSFNRNTEAFF. CDR3 in DNA: TGTGCCAGCAGCTTTAACAGGAACACTGAAGCTTTCTTT.

A remark on this clone: Additional DNA sequences in this sample encode the identical CDR3. The genes are TRBV4-3 and TRBJ2-7, with a weak D call TRBD1 (6 bases). The V and J ends lost 0 bases and 5 bases respectively, with 8 bases between them. Germline V gene sequence: CDR1 LGHNA, CDR2 YSLEER. The CDR3 has 13 amino acids. CDR3 loop: CASSQDQGHEQYF. CDR3 bases: TGCGCCAGCAGCCAAGATCAGGGGCACGAGCAGTACTTC.

The genes are TRBV7-2 and TRBJ2-7; weak D call: TRBD2 (6 bases). CDR3 size: 14 residues. The V and J ends lost 2 bases and 7 bases respectively, with 15 bases between them. Germline assignment: CDR1 SGHTA and CDR2 FQGNSA. Written as DNA, the CDR3 is TGTGCCAGCAGCTTAATAGCGCGGGGACGGGAGCAGTACTTC. It codes for CASSLIARGREQYF.

The chain carries TRBV28 and TRBJ1-1; TRBD1 might be the D (5 bases). Germline CDR1 is MDHEN and CDR2 is SYDVKM. The CDR3 spans 12 residues. V lost 8 bases and J lost 0, with 7 bases in between. Here the CDR3 reads CASRQLNTEAFF. DNA of the CDR3: TGTGCCAGCCGACAGTTGAACACTGAAGCTTTCTTT.

In this sample, this clone turned up a few times. DNA of the CDR3: TGTGCCAGCAGTAACGACAGGGTTAAGGGCTACACCTTC. This sequence encodes CASSNDRVKGYTF. J is TRBJ1-2 and V is TRBV6-5; 7 nucleotides agree with TRBD1. Germline V gene lookup returns CDR1 MNHEY and CDR2 SVGAGI. The CDR3 runs 13 residues. Trimming cost V 5 bases and J 8 bases; bases outside gene matches: 8.

The J gene is TRBJ1-1, the V gene TRBV4-3; a possible D gene is TRBD1 (6 bases). Per germline, CDR1 LGHNA and CDR2 YSLEER. CDR3 length: 13 amino acids. The germline V and J ends were trimmed by 0 bases and 9 bases, with 11 bases remaining between them. CDR3 nucleotide sequence: TGCGCCAGCAGCCAAGATTCCGGACAGCAAGCTTTCTTT. Translated, it gives CASSQDSGQQAFF.

CDR3 DNA sequence: TGTGCCAGCAGCTTCAGAAGACAGGGGCCGAACACTGAAGCTTTCTTT. Translating it yields CASSFRRQGPNTEAFF. The chain employs TRBV5-6 and TRBJ1-1; 8 nucleotides match TRBD1. J gave up 1 base and V 2 bases, and 7 bases lay outside the gene matches. The CDR3 consists of 16 residues. CDR1 is SGHDT and CDR2 is YYEEEE in the germline V gene.

The chain recombines TRBV4-1 with TRBJ2-5, with unresolved D. There are 13 residues in the CDR3. Germline CDR1 and CDR2: MGHRA and YSYEKL. The V end lost 2 bases, the J end lost 2 bases, and 6 bases lay between the germline ends. CDR3 loop: CASSQNRQETQYF. The CDR3 nucleotides read TGCGCCAGCAGCCAAAACAGACAAGAGACCCAGTACTTC.

The J gene is TRBJ2-2, the V gene TRBV2; 7 bases align to TRBD2. Germline loops: CDR1 SNHLY, CDR2 FYNNEI. V trimming: 1 base; J trimming: 6 bases; junction bases outside the gene matches: 2. The CDR3 runs to 14 residues. CDR3 bases: TGTGCCAGCAGTGAAGTGACTAGCTCCGGGGAGCTGTTTTTT. Amino acids: CASSEVTSSGELFF.

The chain carries TRBV2 and TRBJ2-7; D call uncertain. The CDR3 contains 14 residues. Trimming removed 1 base from V and 3 bases from J, with 10 bases in between. Germline CDR1 reads SNHLY; CDR2 reads FYNNEI. CDR3 loop: CASSEVASYYEQYF. The CDR3 DNA sequence: TGTGCCAGCAGTGAAGTGGCCAGTTACTACGAGCAGTACTTC.

The chain combines TRBV3-1 (or the pseudogene TRBV3-2) with TRBJ2-1; 9 bases match TRBD2. Trimming took 5 bases from V and 7 from J; bases not matched to a gene: 9. Germline V gene sequence: CDR1 LGHDT, CDR2 YNNKEL (reference sequence). CDR3 length: 15 residues. CDR3 coding DNA: TGTGCCAGCAGCACCGTAGCGGGGGCGGGGAATGAGCAGTTCTTC. This sequence encodes CASSTVAGAGNEQFF.

The chain employs TRBV7-6 and TRBJ1-3; perhaps TRBD1 as D (5 bases). The V end was cut by 6 bases, the J end by 1 base, with 13 bases between. Germline loops: CDR1 SGHVS, CDR2 FNYEAQ. The CDR3 contains 15 residues. The CDR3 reads CASRPRGPSGNTIYF. The CDR3, as DNA: TGTGCCAGCAGGCCGCGGGGCCCTTCTGGAAACACCATATATTTT.

This chain uses TRBV3-1 (or the pseudogene TRBV3-2) with TRBJ2-5; 8 bases agree with TRBD2. The trim removed 5 bases at V and 6 bases at J, leaving 8 bases unmatched. The CDR3 sequence is 14 residues long. The germline gives CDR1 LGHDT, CDR2 YNNKEL (reference sequence). The CDR3 nucleotides are TGTGCCAGCAGCGACCGGGGGGGCGGGCAGACCCAGTACTTC. Its protein is CASSDRGGGQTQYF.

This chain uses TRBV7-8 with TRBJ2-5, with a weak D call TRBD1 (5 bases). The V gene's germline CDR1 is SGHVS and CDR2 FQNEAQ. The CDR3 spans 13 residues. Trimming took off 5 bases at V and 4 bases at J, with 11 bases between the two ends. The CDR3 region is CASSPRVAETQYF. CDR3 in DNA: TGTGCCAGCAGCCCCAGGGTTGCAGAGACCCAGTACTTC.

The CDR3, as DNA: TGTGCCAGCAGCCCATACTCGAGGGACTTAGGCGCAGATACGCAGTATTTT. Protein product: CASSPYSRDLGADTQYF. This sequence joins TRBV9 and TRBJ2-3; possibly TRBD2 for D (6 bases). Germline V gives CDR1 SGDLS, CDR2 YYNGEE. Trimming removed 4 bases at V and 4 bases at J, with 22 bases between. The CDR3 runs 17 residues.

The CDR3 nucleotides are TGCGCCAGCAGTGAGTCGAGACAGGGCATCACTGAAGCTTTCTTT. This translates into CASSESRQGITEAFF. The chain links TRBV10-1 to TRBJ1-1; TRBD1 agrees at 7 bases. J was trimmed by 4 bases and V by 0 bases; bases with no gene match: 5. CDR1 is WNHNN, CDR2 SYGVQD, per germline (reference sequence). The CDR3 loop spans 15 amino acids.

As to this clone: The sample has other DNA sequences that encode this CDR3 too. The CDR3 sequence: CASSLQGNTEAFF. CDR3 bases: TGTGCCAGCAGTTTGCAGGGCAACACTGAAGCTTTCTTT. This rearrangement joins TRBV12-3 or TRBV12-4 to TRBJ1-1; a possible D gene is TRBD1 (5 bases). V shed 3 bases and J shed 2 bases, with 7 bases lying between them. The length of the CDR3 is 13 residues.

This clone showed up just once. This chain links TRBV4-2 with TRBJ1-1; D is undetermined. Germline CDR1 reads LGHNA; CDR2 reads YNFKEQ. Between the trimmed V and J ends, which lost 1 base and 1 base, there was a span of 16 bases. The CDR3 extends over 17 amino acids. CDR3 amino acids: CASSQGSSADSNTEAFF. CDR3 bases: TGTGCCAGCAGCCAAGGTTCCTCCGCCGACTCGAACACTGAAGCTTTCTTT.

The chain carries TRBV24-1 and TRBJ2-7; 13 positions agree with TRBD2. Germline values: CDR1 KGHDR, CDR2 SFDVKD. The CDR3 has 17 residues. V shed 4 bases and J 6 bases; nucleotides not matched to a gene: 11. The CDR3 DNA is TGTGCCACCAGTGAACTAGGACTAGCGGGGGTTAGGCGCGAGCAGTACTTC. It is translated as CATSELGLAGVRREQYF.

As DNA, the CDR3 is TGTGCCAGCAGTTTATACAGGGGGAGTACCGGGGAGCTGTTTTTT. This codes for CASSLYRGSTGELFF. The chain employs TRBV27 and TRBJ2-2, with 8 bases that match TRBD1. The CDR3 is 15 residues long. The ends lost 1 base at V and 5 bases at J; junction bases unmatched: 3. Germline V CDR1 and CDR2: MNHEY, SMNVEV (reference sequence).

The chain employs TRBV29-1 and TRBJ2-1, with TRBD1 as a possible D gene (5 bases). V dropped 4 bases and J dropped 7 bases, with 23 bases sitting between them. CDR3 length: 16 amino acids. Germline V gives CDR1 SQVTM, CDR2 ANQGSEA. The CDR3 DNA follows: TGCAGCGTTGTATTCCCCCTGGGGCCCACCAGGAATGAGCAGTTCTTC. Protein: CSVVFPLGPTRNEQFF.

V gene TRBV4-3 combines with J gene TRBJ2-1; 9 nucleotides match TRBD2. CDR1 is LGHNA, CDR2 YSLEER, per germline. V lost 0 bases and J lost 4; bases outside the gene matches: 16. The CDR3 sequence is 20 residues long. The CDR3 DNA sequence: TGCGCCAGCAGCCAAGAAAGGATTTCCGTAGCGGGGGCAAGGTACAATGAGCAGTTCTTC. Translated, it gives CASSQERISVAGARYNEQFF.

The chain carries TRBV19 and TRBJ1-2; 7 positions match TRBD1. The CDR3 has 16 amino acids. Germline CDR1 and CDR2: LNHDA and SQIVND (reference sequence). The ends lost 4 bases at V and 6 bases at J; junction bases unmatched: 14. CDR3 region: CASSTDGNRGLDGYTF. In nucleotides, the CDR3 is TGTGCCAGTAGTACTGATGGAAACAGGGGCCTTGATGGCTACACCTTC.

The chain has TRBV7-3 and TRBJ2-1; TRBD2 agrees at 12 bases. Germline V gives CDR1 SGHTA, CDR2 FQGTGA. J lost 2 bases, V lost 5 bases, and 4 bases had no gene match. The CDR3 sequence is 16 residues long. The CDR3 is CASSPRLAGAYNEQFF. In DNA form, the CDR3 reads TGTGCCAGCAGCCCGCGACTAGCGGGAGCCTACAATGAGCAGTTCTTC. The full variable domain, completed using reference TRBV7-3 and TRBJ2-1, is GAGVSQTPSNKVTEKGKYVELRCDPISGHTALYWYRQSLGQGPEFLIYFQGTGAADDSGLPNDRFFAVRPEGSVSTLKIQRTERGDSAVYLCASSPRLAGAYNEQFFGPGTRLTVL.